These T cell receptor beta chains were read from a single sample in a study of CD8 T cells in ankylosing spondylitis. A single record per CDR3 protein comes from TCRdb applying MiXCR to the 5' RACE reads. The repertoire holds over 700,000 distinct CDR3 sequences, under 20% seen once, with about a fifth in the top ten. Sequencing was performed on blood, either unsorted or a sorted T cell fraction (not recorded which). The source is a male donor with ankylosing spondylitis. CDR3s include the opening cysteine and the closing phenylalanine or tryptophan. The D gene is left open where the match is weak. Some rows mark clone size as missing; the rest say once, few, many or name a class of expanded clone.

v_gene: TRBV12-3/TRBV12-4
j_gene: TRBJ2-3
d_gene: .
abundance: .
CDR3nt: TGTGCCAGCAGTGATGACAGGCTCGCTAGCACAGATACGCAGTATTTT
CDR3aa: CASSDDRLASTDTQYF

v_gene: TRBV2
j_gene: TRBJ2-3
d_gene: .
abundance: .
CDR3nt: TGTGCCAGCAGTGAATTAGCACCGGATACGCAGTATTTT
CDR3aa: CASSELAPDTQYF

v_gene: TRBV7-9
j_gene: TRBJ1-6
d_gene: .
abundance: few
CDR3nt: TGTGCCAGCAGCCCTACCGCGGGGAATTCACCCCTCCACTTT
CDR3aa: CASSPTAGNSPLHF

v_gene: TRBV3-1
j_gene: TRBJ1-5
d_gene: .
abundance: .
CDR3nt: TGTGCCAGCAGCCCGCAGGATAGGGCCGGCAATCAGCCCCAGCATTTT
CDR3aa: CASSPQDRAGNQPQHF

v_gene: TRBV5-5
j_gene: TRBJ1-5
d_gene: TRBD1
abundance: .
CDR3nt: TGTGCCAGCAGCCCCACGGGACAGGGAGGCGATCAGCCCCAGCATTTT
CDR3aa: CASSPTGQGGDQPQHF

v_gene: TRBV16
j_gene: TRBJ1-4
d_gene: .
abundance: few
CDR3nt: TGTGCCAGCAACAACAGGGAGGCCCCTAATGAAAAACTGTTTTTT
CDR3aa: CASNNREAPNEKLFF

v_gene: TRBV28
j_gene: TRBJ2-2
d_gene: .
abundance: few
CDR3nt: TGTGCCAGCAGTGCCCCCCAGGGGCGCTTACGGGCCGGGGAGCTGTTTTTT
CDR3aa: CASSAPQGRLRAGELFF

v_gene: TRBV20-1
j_gene: TRBJ2-5
d_gene: TRBD2
abundance: .
CDR3nt: TGCAGTGCCCGACCGACTAGCGGGGGCGAGGGGACCCAGTACTTC
CDR3aa: CSARPTSGGEGTQYF

v_gene: TRBV5-1
j_gene: TRBJ2-5
d_gene: TRBD2
abundance: many
CDR3nt: TGCGCCAGCAGCTCCTCTACTAGCGGGAAAGAGACCCAGTACTTC
CDR3aa: CASSSSTSGKETQYF

v_gene: TRBV5-1
j_gene: TRBJ1-2
d_gene: TRBD1
abundance: few
CDR3nt: TGCGCCAGCAGCTTGGCCTCGGTCGGTGGACAGGGAAGCTATGGCTACACCTTC
CDR3aa: CASSLASVGGQGSYGYTF

v_gene: TRBV5-1
j_gene: TRBJ2-7
d_gene: TRBD1
abundance: .
CDR3nt: TGCGCCAGCAGCTTGTCGACAGGGTCTGGGCCCTACGAGCAGTACTTC
CDR3aa: CASSLSTGSGPYEQYF

v_gene: TRBV4-1
j_gene: TRBJ2-5
d_gene: .
abundance: .
CDR3nt: TGCGCCAGCAGCCAAGGAACATTACCGGGGCGCACGGAGACCCAGTACTTC
CDR3aa: CASSQGTLPGRTETQYF

v_gene: TRBV7-2
j_gene: TRBJ2-1
d_gene: .
abundance: .
CDR3nt: TGTGCCAGCAGCAGCCCGGTTTCGCGGTTAACTGAGCAGTTCTTC
CDR3aa: CASSSPVSRLTEQFF

v_gene: TRBV7-8
j_gene: TRBJ2-2
d_gene: .
abundance: .
CDR3nt: TGTGCCAGCAGCTACTCAAACACCGGGGAGCTGTTTTTT
CDR3aa: CASSYSNTGELFF

v_gene: TRBV7-2
j_gene: TRBJ1-3
d_gene: TRBD1
abundance: few
CDR3nt: TGTGCCAGCAGCTTTTCCCCCGGGACAGGGGACACCATATATTTT
CDR3aa: CASSFSPGTGDTIYF

v_gene: TRBV12-3/TRBV12-4
j_gene: TRBJ1-4
d_gene: TRBD1
abundance: .
CDR3nt: TGTGCCAGCAGTCCCCCCGGGACAGGGGGCGGCGGAAAACTGTTTTTT
CDR3aa: CASSPPGTGGGGKLFF

v_gene: TRBV29-1
j_gene: TRBJ2-5
d_gene: .
abundance: .
CDR3nt: TGCAGCGTTGCATGGCTTGAGCAAGAGACCCAGTACTTC
CDR3aa: CSVAWLEQETQYF

v_gene: TRBV3-1
j_gene: TRBJ2-5
d_gene: .
abundance: .
CDR3nt: TGTGCCAGCAGCCAACAGTTAGCAGGCCACCAAGAGACCCAGTACTTC
CDR3aa: CASSQQLAGHQETQYF

v_gene: TRBV5-1
j_gene: TRBJ1-6
d_gene: TRBD1
abundance: few
CDR3nt: TGCGCCAGCAGCCCCGAACAGGGGGCCAATCTCGCACCCCTCCACTTT
CDR3aa: CASSPEQGANLAPLHF

v_gene: TRBV2
j_gene: TRBJ1-5
d_gene: TRBD1
abundance: .
CDR3nt: TGTGCCAGCGGGGGACAGGGTGGGGATCAGCCCCAGCATTTT
CDR3aa: CASGGQGGDQPQHF

v_gene: TRBV12-3/TRBV12-4
j_gene: TRBJ2-6
d_gene: .
abundance: .
CDR3nt: TGTGCCAGCAGCCCCCCTAGGGTCGGACTGGCCAACGTCCTGACTTTC
CDR3aa: CASSPPRVGLANVLTF

v_gene: TRBV5-4
j_gene: TRBJ2-3
d_gene: .
abundance: few
CDR3nt: TGTGCCAGCAGCTCAAAGGACAGAGCTTCACAGTATTTT
CDR3aa: CASSSKDRASQYF

v_gene: TRBV4-1
j_gene: TRBJ1-1
d_gene: .
abundance: .
CDR3nt: TGCGCCAGCAGCCAAGATGTCGGGCGGATCCCGAACACTGAAGCTTTCTTT
CDR3aa: CASSQDVGRIPNTEAFF

v_gene: TRBV6-1
j_gene: TRBJ1-2
d_gene: .
abundance: few
CDR3nt: TGTGCCAGCAGTGAAGAGGCAGGGGACAACTATGGCTACACCTTC
CDR3aa: CASSEEAGDNYGYTF

v_gene: TRBV24-1
j_gene: TRBJ2-1
d_gene: TRBD1
abundance: .
CDR3nt: TGTGCCACCAGTGATCCTCGGACAGGGCCTAACAATGAGCAGTTCTTC
CDR3aa: CATSDPRTGPNNEQFF

v_gene: TRBV9
j_gene: TRBJ2-1
d_gene: .
abundance: .
CDR3nt: TGTGCCAGCAGCGTAGAGGGGCCGTGGTCCACCTACAATGAGCAGTTCTTC
CDR3aa: CASSVEGPWSTYNEQFF

v_gene: TRBV11-2
j_gene: TRBJ1-6
d_gene: TRBD1
abundance: .
CDR3nt: TGTGCCAGCAGCTTAGAAACGGGACAGGGTGGTTCACCCCTCCACTTT
CDR3aa: CASSLETGQGGSPLHF

v_gene: TRBV6-1
j_gene: TRBJ2-1
d_gene: TRBD1
abundance: few
CDR3nt: TGTGCCAGCAGTGAAGGCAGGGGGTTTGAGCAGTTCTTC
CDR3aa: CASSEGRGFEQFF

v_gene: TRBV5-4
j_gene: TRBJ2-5
d_gene: .
abundance: .
CDR3nt: TGTGCCAGCAGCCTGAATGGGTGGAAGGAAAAGACCCAGTACTTC
CDR3aa: CASSLNGWKEKTQYF

v_gene: TRBV5-1
j_gene: TRBJ2-2
d_gene: TRBD1
abundance: .
CDR3nt: TGCGCCAGCAGCAGACCGACAGGGCGGACCGGGGAGCTGTTTTTT
CDR3aa: CASSRPTGRTGELFF

v_gene: TRBV6-5
j_gene: TRBJ1-6
d_gene: TRBD1
abundance: .
CDR3nt: TGTGCCAGCAGTTACGACAGGGGTGTGTATTCACCCCTCCACTTT
CDR3aa: CASSYDRGVYSPLHF

v_gene: TRBV7-9
j_gene: TRBJ1-1
d_gene: .
abundance: many
CDR3nt: TGTGCCAGCAGCTTAGAGGGGGACACTGAAGCTTTCTTT
CDR3aa: CASSLEGDTEAFF

v_gene: TRBV7-3
j_gene: TRBJ2-5
d_gene: .
abundance: .
CDR3nt: TGTGCCAGCAGCCCCGAAGCCTCTAGACCCCAAGAGACCCAGTACTTC
CDR3aa: CASSPEASRPQETQYF

v_gene: TRBV6-6
j_gene: TRBJ2-5
d_gene: .
abundance: .
CDR3nt: TGTGCCAGCAGTTACCCGGGTCATGAGACCCAGTACTTC
CDR3aa: CASSYPGHETQYF

v_gene: TRBV28
j_gene: TRBJ1-4
d_gene: TRBD1
abundance: .
CDR3nt: TGTGCCAGCAGTTTAGGGGACAGGGTACTTGGGCGAGGGGAAAAACTGTTTTTT
CDR3aa: CASSLGDRVLGRGEKLFF

v_gene: TRBV29-1
j_gene: TRBJ2-7
d_gene: TRBD1
abundance: few
CDR3nt: TGCAGCGTGGGGGACAGGGGTTTCGAGCAGTACTTC
CDR3aa: CSVGDRGFEQYF

v_gene: TRBV4-2
j_gene: TRBJ1-4
d_gene: TRBD1
abundance: .
CDR3nt: TGTGCCAGCAGCCAAGCTCAGGGACAGGGGAATGAAAAACTGTTTTTT
CDR3aa: CASSQAQGQGNEKLFF

v_gene: TRBV5-1
j_gene: TRBJ2-2
d_gene: TRBD1
abundance: .
CDR3nt: TGCGCCAGCAGCCCTCTGGGACAGGGGATCTCCGGGGAGCTGTTTTTT
CDR3aa: CASSPLGQGISGELFF

v_gene: TRBV7-9
j_gene: TRBJ2-2
d_gene: .
abundance: .
CDR3nt: TGTGCCAGCAGCTTACCGGACCCCCCCGGGGAGCTGTTTTTT
CDR3aa: CASSLPDPPGELFF

v_gene: TRBV20-1
j_gene: TRBJ2-3
d_gene: TRBD2
abundance: few
CDR3nt: TGCAGTGCTAGAGACCCAGGACTAGCGGGAGGGGGGTATAGCACAGATACGCAGTATTTT
CDR3aa: CSARDPGLAGGGYSTDTQYF

v_gene: TRBV6-5
j_gene: TRBJ2-1
d_gene: TRBD2
abundance: .
CDR3nt: TGTGCCAGCAGTTACCTGGGGACTAGCGGGAGGGCGAACAATGAGCAGTTCTTC
CDR3aa: CASSYLGTSGRANNEQFF